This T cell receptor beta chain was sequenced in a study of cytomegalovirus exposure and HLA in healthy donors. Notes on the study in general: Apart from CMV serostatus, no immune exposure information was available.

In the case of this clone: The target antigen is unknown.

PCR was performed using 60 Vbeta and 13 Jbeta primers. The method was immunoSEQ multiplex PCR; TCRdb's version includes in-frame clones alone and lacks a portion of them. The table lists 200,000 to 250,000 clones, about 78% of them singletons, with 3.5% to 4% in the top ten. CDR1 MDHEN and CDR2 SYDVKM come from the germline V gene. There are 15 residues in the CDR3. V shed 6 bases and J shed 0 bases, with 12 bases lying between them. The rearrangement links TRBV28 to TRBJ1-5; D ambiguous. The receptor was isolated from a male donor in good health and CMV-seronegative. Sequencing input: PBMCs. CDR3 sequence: CASSLTILSNQPQHF. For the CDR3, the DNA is TGTGCCAGCAGCCTTACTATACTTAGCAATCAGCCCCAGCATTTT.